This TCR beta chain was captured by sequencing in a study of radiation and T cells in renal cell carcinoma. The CDR3 totals 15 residues. Between the trimmed V and J ends, which lost 5 bases and 0 bases, there was a span of 14 bases. The germline V gene encodes CDR1 SGHKS and CDR2 YYEKEE (reference sequence). Data came from immunoSEQ multiplex PCR; TCRdb stores just in-frame clones and leaves some out. The sample lists 130,000 to 150,000 clones, around 89% occurring once. The time point denotes: baseline pretreatment blood. Stated treatment: 15 Gy SBRT to primary tumor, nephrectomy 4 weeks later. This renal cell carcinoma was of the clear cell type.

Specimen: blood, collected from a patient whose treatment included radiotherapy and nephrectomy. The V call is TRBV5-5, the J call TRBJ1-1; D remains unclear. The receptor's source is a woman between 70 and 85 years old with renal cell carcinoma. CDR3 DNA sequence: TGTGCCAGCAGGGTAAAAGGAATTGTGAACACTGAAGCTTTCTTT. Translation gives CASRVKGIVNTEAFF.